This T cell receptor beta chain appears in the sequencing data of a study of shared clonotypes between healthy human individuals. Study summary: Each donor's CD8 memory used one plate, CD8 naive two, each CD4 subset three. Study findings and constraints: A handful of donors held about 4.6% of naive CD4 clonotypes in common. Owing to a small donor count, the genetic and exposure-history diversity represented was limited. Compared with memory subsets, naive subsets generally had larger estimated richness.

A word on this clone: Its antigen is unknown.

Method: immunoSEQ multiplex PCR; TCRdb's copy keeps in-frame clones and lacks some. In the table there are some 300,000 clones, 73% of which are singletons. V shed 6 bases and J 1 base; nucleotides not matched to a gene: 1. This CDR3 contains 13 residues. Germline-derived CDR1 and CDR2 are MNHNS and SASEGT. This TCR derives from a man in his thirties or forties in good health. This chain uses TRBV6-1 with TRBJ2-5, with 8 positions matching TRBD2. Sequencing input: memory CD4+ T cells sorted from blood. The subset here: CD45RA-negative fraction. The CDR3 DNA follows: TGTGCCAGCAGACGGGAGGGCCAAGAGACCCAGTACTTC. Protein product: CASRREGQETQYF.